Below, one TCR beta chain is given with its context. The data belong to a study of shared clonotypes between healthy human individuals. Assay execution took place at the deep level. Profiled with immunoSEQ multiplex PCR; TCRdb holds only in-frame clones, not every one. The sample lists under 1,100,000 clones, 75% to 85% occurring once. Trimming stripped 4 bases from V and 4 bases from J, with 17 bases between. Looked up from germline, CDR1 is SGDLS and CDR2 is YYNGEE. The CDR3 sequence is 16 residues long. The TCR comes from a man aged 18 to 30 in good health. Some clones in this sample may be carry-over from other donors' samples. The chain uses TRBV9 and TRBJ2-2; D might be TRBD2 (6 bases). Sequenced: memory CD4+ T cells from PBMCs. Subset defined: CD45RA-negative fraction. CDR3 amino acids: CASSTLGLGITGELFF. The CDR3 nucleotides are TGTGCCAGCAGCACCCTGGGACTTGGAATCACCGGGGAGCTGTTTTTT.